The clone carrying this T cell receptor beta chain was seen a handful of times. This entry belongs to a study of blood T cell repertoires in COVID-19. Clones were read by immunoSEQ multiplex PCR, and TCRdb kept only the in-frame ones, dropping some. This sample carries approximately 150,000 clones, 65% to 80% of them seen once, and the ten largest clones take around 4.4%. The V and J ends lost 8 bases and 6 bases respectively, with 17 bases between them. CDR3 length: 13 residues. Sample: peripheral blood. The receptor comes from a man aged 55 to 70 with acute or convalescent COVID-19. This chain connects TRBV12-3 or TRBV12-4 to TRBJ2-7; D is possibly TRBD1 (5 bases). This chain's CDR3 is CASGRKGFSEQYF. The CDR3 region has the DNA TGTGCCAGCGGACGCAAGGGGTTTAGCGAGCAGTACTTC.